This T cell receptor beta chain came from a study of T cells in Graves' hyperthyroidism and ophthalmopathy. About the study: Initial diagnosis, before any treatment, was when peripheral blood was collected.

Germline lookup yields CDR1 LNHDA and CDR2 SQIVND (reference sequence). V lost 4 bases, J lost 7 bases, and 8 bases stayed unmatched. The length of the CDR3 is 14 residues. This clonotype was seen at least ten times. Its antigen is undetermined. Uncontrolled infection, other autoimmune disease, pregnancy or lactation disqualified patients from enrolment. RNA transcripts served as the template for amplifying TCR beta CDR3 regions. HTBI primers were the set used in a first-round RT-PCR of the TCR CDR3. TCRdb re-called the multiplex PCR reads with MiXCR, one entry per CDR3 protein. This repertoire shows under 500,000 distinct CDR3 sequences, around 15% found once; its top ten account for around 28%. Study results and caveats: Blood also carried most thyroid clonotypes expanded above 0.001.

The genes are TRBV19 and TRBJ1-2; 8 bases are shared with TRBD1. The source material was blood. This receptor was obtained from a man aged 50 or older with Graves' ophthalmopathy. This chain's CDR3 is CASSTRQGNSGYTF. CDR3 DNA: TGTGCCAGTAGTACCCGACAGGGGAACAGTGGCTACACCTTC.